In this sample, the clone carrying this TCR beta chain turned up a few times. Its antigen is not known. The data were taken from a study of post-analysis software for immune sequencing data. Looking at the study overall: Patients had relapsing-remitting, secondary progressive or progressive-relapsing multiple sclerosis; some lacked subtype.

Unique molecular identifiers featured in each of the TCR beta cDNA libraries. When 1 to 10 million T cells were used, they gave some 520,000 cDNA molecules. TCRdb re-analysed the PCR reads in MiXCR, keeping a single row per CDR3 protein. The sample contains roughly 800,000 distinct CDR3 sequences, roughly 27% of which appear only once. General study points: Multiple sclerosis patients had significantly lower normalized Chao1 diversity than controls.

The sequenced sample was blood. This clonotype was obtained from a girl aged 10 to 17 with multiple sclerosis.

CDR3: CASSPPVTTEAFF. CDR3 DNA sequence: TGTGCCAGCAGCCCCCCGGTAACGACTGAAGCTTTCTTT. The chain is built from TRBV7-9 and TRBJ1-1, with D unclear. V lost 5 bases and J lost 5, with 12 bases in between. The CDR3 is made up of 13 amino acids. Germline V gene data show CDR1 as SEHNR and CDR2 as FQNEAQ (reference sequence).